Listed below are T cell receptor beta chains from one sample, sequenced in a study of blood T cell repertoires in COVID-19. Profiling relied on immunoSEQ multiplex PCR, and the TCRdb table lists in-frame clones only, not all of them. The data contain 27,000 or so clones, about 80% of them singletons. Source material: peripheral blood. The receptors originated from a man between 65 and 80 years old with active COVID-19. CDR3s include the opening cysteine and the closing phenylalanine or tryptophan. D genes are given only for firm matches. A row's size may be missing; if present it is once, few, many or a size class.

d_call	v_call	j_call	clone_size	cdr3_nt	cdr3_aa
TRBD2	TRBV6-2/TRBV6-3	TRBJ2-3	.	TGTGCCAGCAGTTTGGGGGGAGGGCCCCCAGATACGCAGTATTTT	CASSLGGGPPDTQYF
TRBD1	TRBV18	TRBJ2-5	.	TGTGCCAGCTCACCACCTCGACAGGGGTCCCCCGAGACCCAGTACTTC	CASSPPRQGSPETQYF
TRBD1	TRBV7-9	TRBJ1-2	.	TGTGCCAGCAGCCCCCTTGGGACAGATTCTAACTATGGCTACACCTTC	CASSPLGTDSNYGYTF
.	TRBV7-3	TRBJ2-2	.	TGTGCCAGCAGCCCCCGGGAAGCGGGGAACACCGGGGAGCTGTTTTTT	CASSPREAGNTGELFF
TRBD1	TRBV5-1	TRBJ2-7	.	TGCGCCAGCAGCTCGAAAACCGGGACAGGACTCTACGAGCAGTACTTC	CASSSKTGTGLYEQYF
.	TRBV28	TRBJ2-7	.	TGTGCCAGCAAAGGAGGGGTTATCGGGCACGAGCAGTACTTC	CASKGGVIGHEQYF
TRBD1	TRBV7-2	TRBJ1-2	.	TGTGCCAGCAGCTTACAAGGACCGGGACAGCCGGGTGGCTACACCTTC	CASSLQGPGQPGGYTF
TRBD2	TRBV19	TRBJ2-1	.	TGTGCCAGTAGTATAGGGTTTGGCGGGAGGCCGAGGAATGAGCAGTTCTTC	CASSIGFGGRPRNEQFF
TRBD2	TRBV5-4	TRBJ2-3	.	TGTGCCAGCAGTTATAACCCTAGGACTAGCCCACACACAGATACGCAGTATTTT	CASSYNPRTSPHTDTQYF
.	TRBV30	TRBJ1-5	once	TGTGCCTGGAGTGTAAGGGGCCTGGCCCAGCATTTT	CAWSVRGLAQHF
.	TRBV7-6	TRBJ2-2	once	TGTGCCAGCAGCGCCGAACCCAGGGTAGAAGGGACCGGGGAGCTGTTTTTT	CASSAEPRVEGTGELFF
TRBD1	TRBV2	TRBJ1-4	.	TGTGCCAGCAGCGGACAGGGAGGGTACGAAAAACTGTTTTTT	CASSGQGGYEKLFF
.	TRBV6-1	TRBJ1-2	.	TGTGCCAGCAGTGGGGAGGGTTCTAGGCTGGTCCTCGCTGGGTATGGCTACACCTTC	CASSGEGSRLVLAGYGYTF
TRBD1	TRBV11-2	TRBJ1-1	.	TGTGCCAGCAGCTGGGACAGCGCGGCACAAGCTTTCTTT	CASSWDSAAQAFF
.	TRBV30	TRBJ1-1	.	TGTGCCTGGAGTAGAGGTCTGAACACTGAAGCTTTCTTT	CAWSRGLNTEAFF
TRBD2	TRBV11-2	TRBJ2-5	.	TGTGCCAGCAGCGAGTTCAGGGAGGGCCGGGAGACCCAGTACTTC	CASSEFREGRETQYF
TRBD1	TRBV18	TRBJ1-2	.	TGTGCCAGCTCACCAGGGACAGTCTATGGCTACACCTTC	CASSPGTVYGYTF
TRBD2	TRBV20-1	TRBJ2-2	.	TGCAGTGCTAGTAGCGGGGCCGCCGGGGAGCTGTTTTTT	CSASSGAAGELFF
.	TRBV15	TRBJ2-7	.	TGTGCCACCAGCAGAGGATCGGCAGGTGGTGGTCAGCAGTACTTC	CATSRGSAGGGQQYF
.	TRBV5-1	TRBJ1-1	once	TGCGCCAGCAGCTTGGCCGAAGTGAGGGTTACTGAAGCTTTCTTT	CASSLAEVRVTEAFF
.	TRBV9	TRBJ2-3	.	TGTGCCAGCAGCCCCGGGAGCACAGATACGCAGTATTTT	CASSPGSTDTQYF
.	TRBV5-4	TRBJ1-4	.	TGTGCCAGCAGGGGGAGGGTCCTTTCAATATCTCTATATGAAAAACTGTTTTTT	CASRGRVLSISLYEKLFF
TRBD1	TRBV11-2	TRBJ1-2	.	TGTGCCAGCAGCATGACAGGGGGGGAAAGGGGCTACACCTTC	CASSMTGGERGYTF
.	TRBV6-5	TRBJ1-1	.	TGTGCCAGTAGTTACGTTGGATACGGAGACACTGAAGCTTTCTTT	CASSYVGYGDTEAFF
TRBD2	TRBV2	TRBJ2-3	.	TGTGCCAGCAGCCTTCGAAGAACTAGCGGGGGGTTCACAGATACGCAGTATTTT	CASSLRRTSGGFTDTQYF
TRBD1	TRBV24-1	TRBJ2-5	.	TGTGCCACCAGTGAACCAAAGACAGGGGGCTCAGAGACCCAGTACTTC	CATSEPKTGGSETQYF
.	TRBV21-1	TRBJ1-2	.	TGTGCCAGCAGCCCCAGGGCGGGCTACACCTTC	CASSPRAGYTF
.	TRBV30	TRBJ2-1	.	TGTGCCTGGAGGAAGGGGATGTCAGTCGCCTACAATGAGCAGTTCTTC	CAWRKGMSVAYNEQFF
.	TRBV5-4	TRBJ2-4	.	TGTGCCAGCAGCGGCGGGCCAGGGGTGGACATTCAGTACTTC	CASSGGPGVDIQYF
TRBD2	TRBV5-1	TRBJ2-7	.	TGCGCCAGCAGCGCTACTAGCGGGGGGGCCTACGAGCAGTACTTC	CASSATSGGAYEQYF
TRBD1	TRBV24-1	TRBJ2-5	.	TGTGCCACCAATAACAGGGGAGAGACCCAGTACTTC	CATNNRGETQYF
.	TRBV30	TRBJ1-2	few	TGTGCCTGGAGTTCCCCCAGGGTGGGCTATGGCTACACCTTC	CAWSSPRVGYGYTF
TRBD2	TRBV10-2	TRBJ2-7	.	TGCGCCAGCAGTGATGGGACTAGGTCGAAAACCTACGAGCAGTACTTC	CASSDGTRSKTYEQYF
TRBD2	TRBV12-5	TRBJ2-1	.	TGTGCTAGTGGTTTGTTTCTAGCGGGCCCTCCCAATGAGCAGTTCTTC	CASGLFLAGPPNEQFF